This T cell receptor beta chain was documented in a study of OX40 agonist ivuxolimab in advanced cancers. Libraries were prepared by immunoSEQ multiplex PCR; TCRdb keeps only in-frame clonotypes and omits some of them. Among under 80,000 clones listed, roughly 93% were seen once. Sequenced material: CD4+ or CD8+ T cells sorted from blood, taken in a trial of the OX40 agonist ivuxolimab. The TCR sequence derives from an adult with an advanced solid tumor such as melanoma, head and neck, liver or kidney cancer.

CDR3 residues: CASSLSTRAYEQYF. CDR3 bases: TGTGCCAGCAGCTTATCGACGAGGGCCTACGAGCAGTACTTC. The V call is TRBV7-2, the J call TRBJ2-7; D perhaps matches TRBD2 (5 bases). Germline V CDR1 and CDR2: SGHTA, FQGNSA. The CDR3 is made up of 14 amino acids. V lost 2 bases, J lost 2 bases, and 10 bases lay in between.